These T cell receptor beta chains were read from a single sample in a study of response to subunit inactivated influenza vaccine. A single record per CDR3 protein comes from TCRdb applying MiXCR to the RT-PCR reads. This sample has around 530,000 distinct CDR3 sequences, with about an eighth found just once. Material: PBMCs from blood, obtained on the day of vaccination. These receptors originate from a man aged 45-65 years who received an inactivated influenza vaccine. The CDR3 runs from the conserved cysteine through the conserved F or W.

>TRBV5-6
CASSTRQVWEKLFF
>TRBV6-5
CASSYVGSSYEQYF
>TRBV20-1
CSARGGGGSPYEQYF
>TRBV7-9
CASSLIGSGTGELFF
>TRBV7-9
CASSSPTFDRDTEAFF
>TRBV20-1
CSATGLEVTQYF
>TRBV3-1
CASSQRQGQYNEQFF
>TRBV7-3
CASSLSSGSRETQYF
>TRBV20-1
CSARKTGAGDQAQHF
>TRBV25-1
CASSDQRQGDIYGYTF
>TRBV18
CASSPGQGQGEAFF
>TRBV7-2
CASSPRSGTTGELFF
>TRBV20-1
CSALKAGVRETQYF
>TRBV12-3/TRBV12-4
CASSFRDTSNTGELFF
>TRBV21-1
CASSKARTANNSPLHF
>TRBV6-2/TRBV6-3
CASSLRTSGSLYEQYF
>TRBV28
CASSLRTGLHGYTF
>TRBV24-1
CATSDSWQGAFNEQFF
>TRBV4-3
CASSQVDSDTQYF
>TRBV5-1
CASSLETGRNSPLHF
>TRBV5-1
CASSFQNIQYF
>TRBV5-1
CASSLVGTGINTGELFF
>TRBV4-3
CASSQEHRRYTGELFF
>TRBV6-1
CASSMRQGYFSGANVLTF
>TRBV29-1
CSANRGPYNEQFF
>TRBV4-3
CASSQDTSGGSGTQYF
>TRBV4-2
CASSQDTGYGGELFF
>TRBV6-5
CASSYSWTGNEQFF
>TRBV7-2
CASSPGDLGTQYF
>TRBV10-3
CAISESWTGSNQPQHF
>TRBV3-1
CASSQGTGHTGELFF
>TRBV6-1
CASTPRERHGEQYF
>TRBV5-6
CASSLWGNTGELYF
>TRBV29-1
CSVEASSYNEQFF
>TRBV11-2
CASSLREHTEAFF
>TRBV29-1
CSARDTSNQPQHF
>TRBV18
CASSPTSRGNYEQYF
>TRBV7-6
CASSLEPQYNEQFF
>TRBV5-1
CASSAAGGHSYNEQFF
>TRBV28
CASSPGGLYNEQFF